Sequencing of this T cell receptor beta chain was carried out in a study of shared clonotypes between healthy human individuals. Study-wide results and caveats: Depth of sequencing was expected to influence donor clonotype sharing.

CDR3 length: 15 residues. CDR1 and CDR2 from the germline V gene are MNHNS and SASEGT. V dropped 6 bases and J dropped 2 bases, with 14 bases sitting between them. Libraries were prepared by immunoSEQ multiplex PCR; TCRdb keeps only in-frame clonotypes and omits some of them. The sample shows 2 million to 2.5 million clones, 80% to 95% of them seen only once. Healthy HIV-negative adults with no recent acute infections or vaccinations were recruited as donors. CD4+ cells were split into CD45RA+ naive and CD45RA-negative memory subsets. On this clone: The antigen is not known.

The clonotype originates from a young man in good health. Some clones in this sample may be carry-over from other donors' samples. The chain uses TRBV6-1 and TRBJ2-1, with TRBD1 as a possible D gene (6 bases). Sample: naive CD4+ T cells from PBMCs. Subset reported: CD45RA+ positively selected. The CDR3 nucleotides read TGTGCCAGCAGACACAGGGATATCACCTACAATGAGCAGTTCTTC. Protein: CASRHRDITYNEQFF.